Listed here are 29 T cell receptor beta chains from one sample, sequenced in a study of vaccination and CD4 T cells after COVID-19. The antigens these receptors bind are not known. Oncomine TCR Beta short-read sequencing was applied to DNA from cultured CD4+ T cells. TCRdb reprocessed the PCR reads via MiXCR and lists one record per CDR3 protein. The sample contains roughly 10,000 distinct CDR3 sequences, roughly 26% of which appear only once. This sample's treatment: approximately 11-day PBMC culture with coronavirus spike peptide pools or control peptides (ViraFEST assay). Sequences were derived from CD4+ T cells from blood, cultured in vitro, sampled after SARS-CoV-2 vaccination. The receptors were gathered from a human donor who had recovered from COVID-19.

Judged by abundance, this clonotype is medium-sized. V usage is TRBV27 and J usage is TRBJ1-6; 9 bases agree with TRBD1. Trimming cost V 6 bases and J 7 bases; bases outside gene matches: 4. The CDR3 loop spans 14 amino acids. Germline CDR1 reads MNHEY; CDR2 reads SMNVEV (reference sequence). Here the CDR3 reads CASRLDRGNSPLHF. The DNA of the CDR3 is TGTGCCAGCAGGTTGGACAGGGGCAATTCACCCCTCCACTTT.

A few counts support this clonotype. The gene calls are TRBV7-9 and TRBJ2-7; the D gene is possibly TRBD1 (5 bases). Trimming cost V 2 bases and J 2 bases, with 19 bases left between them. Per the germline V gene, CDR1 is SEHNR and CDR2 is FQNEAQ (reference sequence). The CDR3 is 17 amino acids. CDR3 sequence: CASSLRQGMGTAYEQYF. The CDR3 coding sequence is TGTGCCAGCAGCTTAAGGCAGGGCATGGGTACTGCCTACGAGCAGTACTTC.

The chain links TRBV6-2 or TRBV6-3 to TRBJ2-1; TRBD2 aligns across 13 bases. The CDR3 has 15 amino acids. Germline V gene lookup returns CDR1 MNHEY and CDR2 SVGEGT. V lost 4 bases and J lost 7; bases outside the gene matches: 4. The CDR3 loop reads CASSSRTSGGNEQFF. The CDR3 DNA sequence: TGTGCCAGCAGTTCTAGGACTAGCGGGGGAAATGAGCAGTTCTTC.

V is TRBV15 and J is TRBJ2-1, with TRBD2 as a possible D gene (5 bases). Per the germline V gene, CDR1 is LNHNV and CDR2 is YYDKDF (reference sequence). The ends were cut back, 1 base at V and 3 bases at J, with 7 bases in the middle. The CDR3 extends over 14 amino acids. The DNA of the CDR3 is TGTGCCACCAGCAGAGCACGGGACTACAATGAGCAGTTCTTC. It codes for CATSRARDYNEQFF.

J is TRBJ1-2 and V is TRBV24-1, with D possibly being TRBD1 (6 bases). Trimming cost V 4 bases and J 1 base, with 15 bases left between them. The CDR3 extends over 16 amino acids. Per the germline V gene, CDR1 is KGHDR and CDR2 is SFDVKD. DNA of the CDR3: TGTGCCACCAGTGACCCAAAAAGGGGGTTTAACTATGGCTACACCTTC. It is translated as CATSDPKRGFNYGYTF.

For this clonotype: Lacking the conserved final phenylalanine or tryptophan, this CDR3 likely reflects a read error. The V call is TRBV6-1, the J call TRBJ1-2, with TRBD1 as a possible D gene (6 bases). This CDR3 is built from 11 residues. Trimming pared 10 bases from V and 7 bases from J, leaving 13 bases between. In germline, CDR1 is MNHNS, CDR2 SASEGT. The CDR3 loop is CATWWGLGYTL. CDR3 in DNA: TGTGCCACCTGGTGGGGGCTTGGCTACACCCTC.

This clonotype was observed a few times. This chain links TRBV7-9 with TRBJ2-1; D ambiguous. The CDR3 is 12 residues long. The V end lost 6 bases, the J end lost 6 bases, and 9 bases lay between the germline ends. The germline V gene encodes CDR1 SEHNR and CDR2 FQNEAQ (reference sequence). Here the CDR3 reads CASRFTVNEQFF. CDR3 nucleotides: TGTGCCAGCAGGTTTACAGTCAATGAGCAGTTCTTC. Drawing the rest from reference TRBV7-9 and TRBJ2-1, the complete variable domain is DTGVSQNPRHKITKRGQNVTFRCDPISEHNRLYWYRQTLGQGPEFLTYFQNEAQLEKSRLLSDRFSAERPKGSFSTLEIQRTEQGDSAMYLCASRFTVNEQFFGPGTRLTVL.

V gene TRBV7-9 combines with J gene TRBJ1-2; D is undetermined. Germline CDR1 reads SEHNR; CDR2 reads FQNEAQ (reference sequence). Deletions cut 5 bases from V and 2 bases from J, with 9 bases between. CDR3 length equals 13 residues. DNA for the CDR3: TGTGCCAGCAGCAAGGGCCAAAACTATGGCTACACCTTC. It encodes CASSKGQNYGYTF.

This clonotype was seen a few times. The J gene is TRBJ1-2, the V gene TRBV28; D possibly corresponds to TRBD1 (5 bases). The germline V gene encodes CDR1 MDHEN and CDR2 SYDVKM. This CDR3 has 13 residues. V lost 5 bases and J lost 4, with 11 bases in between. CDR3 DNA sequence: TGTGCCAGCAGTCCGGACATGCGCTATGGCTACACCTTC. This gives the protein CASSPDMRYGYTF.

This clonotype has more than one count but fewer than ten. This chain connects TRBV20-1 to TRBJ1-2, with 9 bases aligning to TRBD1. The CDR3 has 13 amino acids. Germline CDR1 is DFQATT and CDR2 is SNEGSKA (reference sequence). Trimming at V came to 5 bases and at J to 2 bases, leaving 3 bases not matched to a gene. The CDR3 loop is CSAGQGRNYGYTF. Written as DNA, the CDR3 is TGCAGTGCTGGACAGGGGAGGAACTATGGCTACACCTTC.

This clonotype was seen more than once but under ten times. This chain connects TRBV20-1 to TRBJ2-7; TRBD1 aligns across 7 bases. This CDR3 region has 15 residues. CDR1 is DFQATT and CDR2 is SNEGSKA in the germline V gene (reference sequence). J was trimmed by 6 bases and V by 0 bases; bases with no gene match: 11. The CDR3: CSARDRAGGEREQYF. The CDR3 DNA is TGCAGTGCTAGAGATCGGGCAGGGGGAGAGCGCGAGCAGTACTTC.

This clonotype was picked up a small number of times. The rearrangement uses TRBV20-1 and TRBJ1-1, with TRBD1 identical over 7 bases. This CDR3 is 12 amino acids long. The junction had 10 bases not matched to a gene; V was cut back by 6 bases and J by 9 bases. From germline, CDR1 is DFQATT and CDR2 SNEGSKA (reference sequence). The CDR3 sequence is CSATPPDRKAFF. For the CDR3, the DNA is TGCAGTGCCACACCACCGGACAGGAAAGCTTTCTTT.

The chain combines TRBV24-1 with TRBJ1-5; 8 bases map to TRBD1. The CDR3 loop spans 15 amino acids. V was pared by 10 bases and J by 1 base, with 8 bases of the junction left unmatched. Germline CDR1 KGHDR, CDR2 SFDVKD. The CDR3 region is CATHGRTGSNQPQHF. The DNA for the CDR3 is TGTGCCACACACGGGAGGACAGGGAGCAATCAGCCCCAGCATTTT.

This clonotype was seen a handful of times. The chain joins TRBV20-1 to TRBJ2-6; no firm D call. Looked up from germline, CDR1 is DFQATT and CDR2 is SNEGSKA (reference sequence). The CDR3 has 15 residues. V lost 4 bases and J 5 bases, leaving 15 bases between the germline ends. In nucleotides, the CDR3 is TGCAGTGCTACGCGGAGCTCTGGAAGGGCCAACGTCCTGACTTTC. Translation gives CSATRSSGRANVLTF.

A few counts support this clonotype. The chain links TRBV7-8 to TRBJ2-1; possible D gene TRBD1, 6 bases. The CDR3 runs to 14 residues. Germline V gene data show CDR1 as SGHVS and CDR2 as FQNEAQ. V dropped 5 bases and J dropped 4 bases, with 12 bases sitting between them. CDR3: CASSIDGQYNEQFF. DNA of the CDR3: TGTGCCAGCAGCATAGACGGACAGTACAATGAGCAGTTCTTC.

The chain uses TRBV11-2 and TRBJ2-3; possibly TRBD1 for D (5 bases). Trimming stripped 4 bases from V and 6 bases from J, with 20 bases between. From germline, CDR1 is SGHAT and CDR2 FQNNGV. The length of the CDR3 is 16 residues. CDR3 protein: CASSSGKRAYPDTQYF. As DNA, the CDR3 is TGTGCCAGCAGCTCAGGGAAACGGGCCTATCCCGATACGCAGTATTTT. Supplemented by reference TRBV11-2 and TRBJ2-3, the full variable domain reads EAGVAQSPRYKIIEKRQSVAFWCNPISGHATLYWYQQILGQGPKLLIQFQNNGVVDDSQLPKDRFSAERLKGVDSTLKIQPAKLEDSAVYLCASSSGKRAYPDTQYFGPGTRLTVL.

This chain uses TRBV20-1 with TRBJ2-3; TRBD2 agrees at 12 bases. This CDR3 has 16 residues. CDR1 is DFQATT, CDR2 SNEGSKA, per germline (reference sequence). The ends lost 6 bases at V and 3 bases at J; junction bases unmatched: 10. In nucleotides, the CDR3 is TGCAGTGCCCCGGGGCTAGCGGGGGGGCAGACAGATACGCAGTATTTT. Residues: CSAPGLAGGQTDTQYF.

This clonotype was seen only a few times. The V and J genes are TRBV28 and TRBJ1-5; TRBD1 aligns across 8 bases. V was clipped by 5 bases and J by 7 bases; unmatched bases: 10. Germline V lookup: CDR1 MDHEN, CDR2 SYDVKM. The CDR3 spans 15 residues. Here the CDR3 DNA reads TGTGCCAGCAGTACCTTGAGACAGGGGCGACAGCCCCAGCATTTT. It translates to CASSTLRQGRQPQHF. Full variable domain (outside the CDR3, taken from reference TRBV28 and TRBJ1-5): DVKVTQSSRYLVKRTGEKVFLECVQDMDHENMFWYRQDPGLGLRLIYFSYDVKMKEKGDIPEGYSVSREKKERFSLILESASTNQTSMYLCASSTLRQGRQPQHFGDGTRLSIL.

The CDR3 DNA sequence: TGCGCCAGCAGCTTGAGGCAGGGGCAGGAGACCCAGTACTTC. Translating gives CASSLRQGQETQYF. This rearrangement joins TRBV5-1 to TRBJ2-5; D may be TRBD1 (6 bases). CDR3 length equals 14 residues. V was cut by 1 base and J by 5 bases, with 12 bases left in between. The germline V gene encodes CDR1 SGHRS and CDR2 YFSETQ.

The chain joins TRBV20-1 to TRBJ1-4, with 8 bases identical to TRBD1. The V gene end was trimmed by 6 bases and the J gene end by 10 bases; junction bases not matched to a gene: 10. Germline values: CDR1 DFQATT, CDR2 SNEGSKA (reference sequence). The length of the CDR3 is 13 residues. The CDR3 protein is CSAPMDRAGKLFF. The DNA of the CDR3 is TGCAGTGCCCCTATGGACAGGGCGGGAAAACTGTTTTTT.

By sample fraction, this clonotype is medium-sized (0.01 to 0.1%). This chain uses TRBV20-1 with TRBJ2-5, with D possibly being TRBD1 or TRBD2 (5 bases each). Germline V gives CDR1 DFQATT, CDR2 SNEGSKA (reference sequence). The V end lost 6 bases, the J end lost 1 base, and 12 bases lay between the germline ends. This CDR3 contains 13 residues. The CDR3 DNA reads TGCAGTGCCTCGCCGGGGCTCCAAGAGACCCAGTACTTC. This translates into CSASPGLQETQYF.

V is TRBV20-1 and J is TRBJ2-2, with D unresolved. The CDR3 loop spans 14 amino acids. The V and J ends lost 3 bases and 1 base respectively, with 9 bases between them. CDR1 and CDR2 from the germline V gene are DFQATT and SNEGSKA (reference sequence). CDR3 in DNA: TGCAGTGCTAGCCGGAGTCTGAACACCGGGGAGCTGTTTTTT. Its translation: CSASRSLNTGELFF.

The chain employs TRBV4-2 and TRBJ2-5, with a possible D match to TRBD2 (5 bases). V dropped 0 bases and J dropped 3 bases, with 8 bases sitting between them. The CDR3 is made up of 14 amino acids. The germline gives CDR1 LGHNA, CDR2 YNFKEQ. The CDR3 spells CASSQDWREETQYF. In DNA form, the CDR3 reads TGTGCCAGCAGCCAAGATTGGCGGGAAGAGACCCAGTACTTC.

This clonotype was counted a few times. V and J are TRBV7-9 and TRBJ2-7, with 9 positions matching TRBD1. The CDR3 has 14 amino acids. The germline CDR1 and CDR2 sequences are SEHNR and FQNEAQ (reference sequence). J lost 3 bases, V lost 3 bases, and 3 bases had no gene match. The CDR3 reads CASSFPGQGYEQYF. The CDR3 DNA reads TGTGCCAGCAGCTTCCCGGGACAGGGCTACGAGCAGTACTTC.

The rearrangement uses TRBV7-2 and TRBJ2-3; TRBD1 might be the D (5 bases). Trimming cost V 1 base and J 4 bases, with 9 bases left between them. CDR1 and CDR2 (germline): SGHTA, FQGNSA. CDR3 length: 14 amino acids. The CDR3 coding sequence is TGTGCCAGCAGCTTAGGTAGCAGGGCAGATACGCAGTATTTT. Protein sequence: CASSLGSRADTQYF.

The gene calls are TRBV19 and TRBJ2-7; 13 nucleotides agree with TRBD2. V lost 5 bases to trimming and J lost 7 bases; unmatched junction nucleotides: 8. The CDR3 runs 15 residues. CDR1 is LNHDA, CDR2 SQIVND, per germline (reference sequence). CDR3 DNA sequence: TGTGCCAGTAGTTCCAGACTAGCGGGAGGTCGAGAGCAGTACTTC. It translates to CASSSRLAGGREQYF.

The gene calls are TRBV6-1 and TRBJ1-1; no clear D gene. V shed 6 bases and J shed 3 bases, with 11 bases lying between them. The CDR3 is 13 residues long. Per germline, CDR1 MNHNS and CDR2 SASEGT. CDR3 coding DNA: TGTGCCAGCAGCACTAACTTTGACACTGAAGCTTTCTTT. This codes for CASSTNFDTEAFF.

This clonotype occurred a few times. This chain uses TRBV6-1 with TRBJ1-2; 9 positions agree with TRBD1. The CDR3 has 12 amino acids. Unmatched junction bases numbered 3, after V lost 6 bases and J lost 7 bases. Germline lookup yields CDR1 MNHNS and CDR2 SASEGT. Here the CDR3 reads CASRTGGSGYTF. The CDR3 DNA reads TGTGCCAGCAGGACAGGGGGAAGTGGCTACACCTTC.

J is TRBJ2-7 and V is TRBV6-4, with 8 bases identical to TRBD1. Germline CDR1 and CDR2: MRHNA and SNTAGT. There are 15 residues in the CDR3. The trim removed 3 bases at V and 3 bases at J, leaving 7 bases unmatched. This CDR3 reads CASSDRAGGFYEQYF. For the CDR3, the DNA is TGTGCCAGCAGTGATCGAGCAGGGGGCTTCTACGAGCAGTACTTC.